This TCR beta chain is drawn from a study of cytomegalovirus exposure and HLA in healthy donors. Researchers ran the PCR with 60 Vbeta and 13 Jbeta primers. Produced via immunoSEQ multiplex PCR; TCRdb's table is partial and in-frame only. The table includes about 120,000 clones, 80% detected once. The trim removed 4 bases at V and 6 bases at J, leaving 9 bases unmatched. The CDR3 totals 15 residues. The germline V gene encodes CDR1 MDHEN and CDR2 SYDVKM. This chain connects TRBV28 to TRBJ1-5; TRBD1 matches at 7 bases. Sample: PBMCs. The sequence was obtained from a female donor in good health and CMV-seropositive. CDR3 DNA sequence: TGTGCCAGCAGTTCATCCCAGGGGGTGGGTCAGCCCCAGCATTTT. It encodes CASSSSQGVGQPQHF. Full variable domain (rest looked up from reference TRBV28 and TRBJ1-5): DVKVTQSSRYLVKRTGEKVFLECVQDMDHENMFWYRQDPGLGLRLIYFSYDVKMKEKGDIPEGYSVSREKKERFSLILESASTNQTSMYLCASSSSQGVGQPQHFGDGTRLSIL.